This T cell receptor (beta chain) emerged from a study of CD8+ T cells in alopecia areata. CDR1 is MNHNY, CDR2 SVGAGI, per germline (reference sequence). There are 11 residues in the CDR3. The ends lost 6 bases at V and 14 bases at J; junction bases unmatched: 4. After isolation, RNA underwent reverse transcription to generate cDNA as the sequencing template. Some clones are missing from TCRdb's copy, which holds only in-frame ones; the method was immunoSEQ multiplex PCR. The repertoire holds some 170,000 clones, with just over 65% as singletons. The origin of this receptor is a human donor with alopecia areata. The chain employs TRBV6-6 and TRBJ2-1, with 10 bases matching TRBD2. This material consisted of CD8+ T cells sorted from blood, taken at week 0. In DNA form, the CDR3 reads TGTGCCAGCAGAGCGGGGGGGCAGGAGTTCTTC. It codes for CASRAGGQEFF.